The 24 T cell receptor beta chains listed next were all sequenced from one sample in a study of blood T cell repertoires in COVID-19. Repertoires were generated with immunoSEQ multiplex PCR, while TCRdb's copy carries only in-frame clones and drops some. The sample consists of roughly 130,000 clones, around 76% of them appearing once. The specimen was peripheral blood. Receptor source: an older man with acute or convalescent COVID-19.

This chain joins TRBV19 and TRBJ2-7, with D possibly matching TRBD2 (7 bases). The CDR3 is made up of 12 amino acids. Germline loops: CDR1 LNHDA, CDR2 SQIVND (reference sequence). The V gene lost 8 bases and the J gene lost 5 bases, with 13 bases spanning the gap. The CDR3 spells CASGGAVDEQYF. Here the CDR3 DNA reads TGTGCCAGTGGGGGGGCCGTGGACGAGCAGTACTTC.

This clone was recorded a few times. V is TRBV5-5 and J is TRBJ1-5, with unresolved D. Germline CDR1 is SGHKS and CDR2 is YYEKEE (reference sequence). The CDR3 contains 16 residues. V was cut by 2 bases and J by 0 bases, with 12 bases left in between. This chain's CDR3 is CASSFGEHYSNQPQHF. DNA of the CDR3: TGTGCCAGCAGCTTTGGGGAGCACTATAGCAATCAGCCCCAGCATTTT.

This clone was picked up one time. The J gene is TRBJ2-1, the V gene TRBV2; TRBD2 matches at 7 bases. Germline V gene lookup returns CDR1 SNHLY and CDR2 FYNNEI. The CDR3 has 15 residues. After removal of 4 bases from V and 10 bases from J, the junction contained 13 bases not matched to a gene. This chain's CDR3 is CASSVVASGTGEQFF. CDR3 DNA sequence: TGTGCCAGCAGTGTGGTGGCTAGCGGAACGGGGGAGCAGTTCTTC.

This clone was seen more than once but under ten times. The chain has TRBV7-2 and TRBJ2-7, with unresolved D. The CDR3 runs 13 residues. Trimming cost V 3 bases and J 2 bases, with 8 bases left between them. Germline V lookup: CDR1 SGHTA, CDR2 FQGNSA. Here the CDR3 reads CASSFNPPYEQYF. CDR3 bases: TGTGCCAGCAGCTTTAATCCCCCCTACGAGCAGTACTTC. Together with reference TRBV7-2 and TRBJ2-7, the CDR3 gives the full variable domain: GAGVSQSPSNKVTEKGKDVELRCDPISGHTALYWYRQSLGQGLEFLIYFQGNSAPDKSGLPSDRFSAERTGGSVSTLTIQRTQQEDSAVYLCASSFNPPYEQYFGPGTRLTVT.

J is TRBJ2-1 and V is TRBV28; TRBD2 aligns across 9 bases. CDR3 length: 20 residues. The junction had 24 bases not matched to a gene; V was cut back by 5 bases and J by 7 bases. Germline V CDR1 and CDR2: MDHEN, SYDVKM. As DNA, the CDR3 is TGTGCCAGCAGTGATCGAAAGAAAAGGCGGGAGGGAACACTTATTAATGAGCAGTTCTTC. Encoded protein: CASSDRKKRREGTLINEQFF.

V is TRBV7-9 and J is TRBJ2-1; D gene ambiguous. Germline loops: CDR1 SEHNR, CDR2 FQNEAQ (reference sequence). The CDR3 extends over 12 amino acids. V gave up 5 bases and J gave up 9 bases, with 11 bases separating them. For the CDR3, the DNA is TGTGCCAGCAGCCTTAGGAACAGTGAGCAGTTCTTC. It is translated as CASSLRNSEQFF.

The V gene is TRBV5-4, the J gene TRBJ2-4; TRBD2 aligns across 8 bases. Unmatched junction bases numbered 8, after V lost 4 bases and J lost 2 bases. This CDR3 has 16 residues. The V gene's germline CDR1 is SGHNT and CDR2 YYREEE (reference sequence). The CDR3 region has the DNA TGTGCCAGCAGCCCGGGGGGGTCAGCTTCCAAAAACATTCAGTACTTC. It codes for CASSPGGSASKNIQYF.

The CDR3: CASSMLLAGYNEQFF. For the CDR3, the DNA is TGTGCCAGTAGTATGTTGCTAGCGGGCTACAATGAGCAGTTCTTC. The J gene is TRBJ2-1, the V gene TRBV19; 8 bases are shared with TRBD2. J gave up 3 bases and V 3 bases, and 4 bases lay outside the gene matches. From germline, CDR1 is LNHDA and CDR2 SQIVND (reference sequence). The CDR3 runs to 15 residues. Full variable domain (remainder filled in from reference TRBV19 and TRBJ2-1): DGGITQSPKYLFRKEGQNVTLSCEQNLNHDAMYWYRQDPGQGLRLIYYSQIVNDFQKGDIAEGYSVSREKKESFPLTVTSAQKNPTAFYLCASSMLLAGYNEQFFGPGTRLTVL.

The rearrangement joins TRBV7-9 to TRBJ1-1; D may be TRBD1 (5 bases). Trimming took 3 bases from V and 4 from J, leaving 9 bases between them. The CDR3 spans 13 residues. Germline CDR1 is SEHNR and CDR2 is FQNEAQ (reference sequence). The CDR3 DNA reads as TGTGCCAGCAGCTTCGGGGGACCCACTGAAGCTTTCTTT. Its translation: CASSFGGPTEAFF.

The J gene is TRBJ2-2, the V gene TRBV5-1; D ambiguous. This CDR3 region has 13 residues. The V gene's germline CDR1 is SGHRS and CDR2 YFSETQ. Trimming left V 7 bases short and J 4 bases short, with 11 bases between. The CDR3 reads CASFSFVTGELFF. The CDR3 bases are TGCGCCAGCTTTTCGTTTGTCACCGGGGAGCTGTTTTTT.

V gene TRBV28 combines with J gene TRBJ1-4; D remains ambiguous. The CDR3 spans 15 residues. CDR1 MDHEN and CDR2 SYDVKM come from the germline V gene. With 2 bases removed from V and 8 bases from J, the gap between germline ends came to 15 bases. CDR3 protein: CASSLLAGSGEKLFF. The CDR3 DNA reads TGTGCCAGCAGTTTACTTGCGGGCTCCGGGGAAAAACTGTTTTTT.

V is TRBV4-3 and J is TRBJ1-2, with no clear D. The germline V gene encodes CDR1 LGHNA and CDR2 YSLEER. This CDR3 has 16 residues. Trimming pared 0 bases from V and 3 bases from J, leaving 14 bases between. The CDR3 is CASSQDFGYSHYGYTF. Here the CDR3 DNA reads TGCGCCAGCAGCCAAGATTTCGGGTATTCACACTATGGCTACACCTTC.

V and J are TRBV11-2 and TRBJ1-1, with 7 bases identical to TRBD1. CDR3 size: 14 residues. Germline trimming cut 6 bases from V and 1 base from J; bases unmatched to any gene: 5. Germline V gives CDR1 SGHAT, CDR2 FQNNGV. The CDR3 nucleotides are TGTGCCAGCAGGTACAGGGGCACGAACACTGAAGCTTTCTTT. This gives the protein CASRYRGTNTEAFF.

The rearrangement links TRBV6-5 to TRBJ1-6, with D hard to call. From germline, CDR1 is MNHEY and CDR2 SVGAGI. CDR3 length: 14 amino acids. Trimming left V 3 bases short and J 5 bases short, with 8 bases between. The CDR3 loop is CASSYRQDNSPLHF. In nucleotides, the CDR3 is TGTGCCAGCAGTTATAGGCAGGATAATTCACCCCTCCACTTT.

The J gene is TRBJ2-3, the V gene TRBV18, with 9 bases lining up with TRBD2. Trimming took 0 bases from V and 0 from J; bases not matched to a gene: 4. Germline loops: CDR1 KGHSH, CDR2 LQKENI. The CDR3 has 17 amino acids. The CDR3 DNA follows: TGTGCCAGCTCACCACCGAGCGGGGGGCCTAGCACAGATACGCAGTATTTT. Its translation: CASSPPSGGPSTDTQYF.

The genes are TRBV9 and TRBJ1-1; possible D gene TRBD1, 5 bases. Germline CDR1 and CDR2: SGDLS and YYNGEE. V was cut by 3 bases and J by 4 bases, with 13 bases left in between. The CDR3 is 14 amino acids. DNA for the CDR3: TGTGCCAGCAGCGACAGACAGTTCTCCACTGAAGCTTTCTTT. The encoded protein is CASSDRQFSTEAFF. Full variable domain (rest looked up from reference TRBV9 and TRBJ1-1): DSGVTQTPKHLITATGQRVTLRCSPRSGDLSVYWYQQSLDQGLQFLIQYYNGEERAKGNILERFSAQQFPDLHSELNLSSLELGDSALYFCASSDRQFSTEAFFGQGTRLTVV.

The chain couples TRBV28 to TRBJ1-4; 9 nucleotides align to TRBD1. With 11 bases clipped from V and 5 bases from J, the junction kept 6 bases outside the gene matches. There are 13 residues in the CDR3. The germline V gene has CDR1 MDHEN and CDR2 SYDVKM. DNA for the CDR3: TGTGCCGTCCCGGGGACAGGGAATGAAAAACTGTTTTTT. As protein: CAVPGTGNEKLFF.

Only one count was recorded for this clone. In the same sample, other DNA sequences code for this CDR3. J is TRBJ1-5 and V is TRBV4-3, with 11 nucleotides matching TRBD1. CDR3 length equals 16 residues. The junction had 3 bases not matched to a gene; V was cut back by 0 bases and J by 5 bases. The germline V gene encodes CDR1 LGHNA and CDR2 YSLEER. For the CDR3, the DNA is TGCGCCAGCAGCCAAGATCTGGGACAGGGGGATCAGCCCCAGCATTTT. Amino acid sequence: CASSQDLGQGDQPQHF.

This rearrangement joins TRBV18 to TRBJ1-3; TRBD1 aligns across 9 bases. Per the germline V gene, CDR1 is KGHSH and CDR2 is LQKENI. The ends lost 0 bases at V and 3 bases at J; junction bases unmatched: 6. The CDR3 is 17 residues long. CDR3 sequence (DNA): TGTGCCAGCTCACCACCCACACAGGGGGCGCATGGAAACACCATATATTTT. This translates into CASSPPTQGAHGNTIYF.

The J gene is TRBJ2-2, the V gene TRBV7-3, with D hard to call. Trimming cost V 3 bases and J 1 base, with 6 bases left between them. The CDR3 extends over 14 amino acids. The germline gives CDR1 SGHTA, CDR2 FQGTGA. CDR3 bases: TGTGCCAGCAGCTTGTACTTGAACACCGGGGAGCTGTTTTTT. Translating it yields CASSLYLNTGELFF.

The rearrangement joins TRBV18 to TRBJ1-1; D perhaps matches TRBD1 (5 bases). Germline CDR1 and CDR2: KGHSH and LQKENI. The CDR3 is made up of 14 amino acids. Trimming pared 5 bases from V and 4 bases from J, leaving 14 bases between. CDR3 sequence reads: CASSGQGGGTEAFF. Here the CDR3 DNA reads TGTGCCAGCTCAGGGCAGGGAGGAGGCACTGAAGCTTTCTTT.

The chain recombines TRBV18 with TRBJ2-5; perhaps TRBD1 as D (6 bases). Deletions cut 8 bases from V and 3 bases from J, with 10 bases between. Per germline, CDR1 KGHSH and CDR2 LQKENI. The CDR3 has 12 amino acids. This chain's CDR3 is CASPYREETQYF. In DNA, the CDR3 is TGTGCCAGCCCATACAGGGAAGAGACCCAGTACTTC.

The chain uses TRBV18 and TRBJ1-2; D is undetermined. Germline CDR1 is KGHSH and CDR2 is LQKENI. The germline V and J ends were trimmed by 2 bases and 6 bases, with 16 bases remaining between them. The CDR3 is made up of 15 amino acids. CDR3 residues: CASSPVAGGRDGYTF. The CDR3 DNA reads as TGTGCCAGCTCACCAGTGGCGGGAGGACGGGATGGCTACACCTTC.

This sequence joins TRBV27 and TRBJ1-2, with TRBD1 as a possible D gene (6 bases). V dropped 4 bases and J dropped 4 bases, with 19 bases sitting between them. Germline V gene lookup returns CDR1 MNHEY and CDR2 SMNVEV (reference sequence). The CDR3 is made up of 16 amino acids. The CDR3 loop reads CASSSGWGGTSYGYTF. In nucleotides, the CDR3 is TGTGCCAGCAGTTCAGGTTGGGGTGGGACATCCTATGGCTACACCTTC.